A selection of T cell receptor beta chains follows, all from one sample in a study of a mutant IDH1 vaccine in newly diagnosed glioma. Sequencing used immunoSEQ multiplex PCR; TCRdb keeps in-frame clones, though not all of them. The top ten clones hold 10% to 15% of a sample with about 60,000 clones, 75% to 90% of them seen once. Antigens of these TCRs are unknown. This specimen was PBMCs, taken from a glioma patient whose treatment included an IDH1 peptide vaccine. These receptors came from a man younger than 35 with glioma. The CDR3 runs from the conserved cysteine through the conserved F or W. The D gene is left open where the match is weak. The size field is filled for only some rows; it gives once, few, many or a size class.

CDR3	DNA	length	V	J	size	D
CASSEFTVSGANVLTF	TGTGCCAGCAGTGAATTCACCGTCTCTGGGGCCAACGTCCTGACTTTC	16	TRBV6-1	TRBJ2-6	-	-
CATSRDRGVGETQYF	TGTGCCACCAGCAGAGATAGAGGGGTCGGAGAGACCCAGTACTTC	15	TRBV15	TRBJ2-5	-	-
CASSQEGQKSNEKLFF	TGCGCCAGCAGCCAGGAGGGACAGAAATCTAATGAAAAACTGTTTTTT	16	TRBV4-3	TRBJ1-4	-	TRBD1
CASSVESSTYYEQYF	TGTGCCAGCAGCGTAGAAAGTTCCACATACTACGAGCAGTACTTC	15	TRBV9	TRBJ2-7	-	-
CASSSPEFRDF	TGTGCCAGCAGCTCGCCCGAATTTAGGGACTTC	11	TRBV5-8	TRBJ2-7	-	-
CASSPMGQGYEKLFF	TGTGCCAGCAGTCCGATGGGACAGGGTTATGAAAAACTGTTTTTT	15	TRBV6-5	TRBJ1-4	-	TRBD1
CASSLLGRSYEQYF	TGTGCCAGCAGTTTGTTAGGCCGGTCCTACGAGCAGTACTTC	14	TRBV28	TRBJ2-7	-	-
CATSSGRQIYYGYTF	TGTGCCACCAGCAGTGGGAGACAGATATATTATGGCTACACCTTC	15	TRBV15	TRBJ1-2	once	-
CASSPVKGPGQPQHF	TGTGCCAGCTCACCAGTAAAGGGACCCGGACAGCCCCAGCATTTT	15	TRBV18	TRBJ1-5	-	-
CASSVDGGQETQYF	TGTGCCAGCAGCGTAGACGGGGGCCAAGAGACCCAGTACTTC	14	TRBV9	TRBJ2-5	-	-
CASSQDRDYGYTF	TGTGCCAGCTCACAAGACAGGGACTATGGCTACACCTTC	13	TRBV18	TRBJ1-2	-	TRBD1
CASSLRPDSSGNTIYF	TGCGCCAGCAGCCTTCGCCCGGACAGCTCTGGAAACACCATATATTTT	16	TRBV4-1	TRBJ1-3	-	-
CASSFYSVLDTQYF	TGTGCCAGCAGCTTCTATTCCGTTCTAGATACGCAGTATTTT	14	TRBV7-9	TRBJ2-3	-	-
CASSQDGTNTGELFF	TGCGCCAGCAGCCAAGATGGAACGAACACCGGGGAGCTGTTTTTT	15	TRBV4-3	TRBJ2-2	few	-
CASSPLGGANEQYF	TGCGCCAGCAGCCCCCTAGGGGGGGCCAACGAGCAGTACTTC	14	TRBV5-1	TRBJ2-7	-	-
CASSQDVGSGNTIYF	TGTGCCAGCAGCCAAGATGTCGGCTCTGGAAACACCATATATTTT	15	TRBV4-2	TRBJ1-3	once	-
CASSEGLGASYEQYF	TGTGCCAGCAGTGAGGGGCTAGGGGCTTCCTACGAGCAGTACTTC	15	TRBV6-4	TRBJ2-7	-	-
CAWSAPLSEQYF	TGTGCCTGGAGTGCCCCTCTTTCCGAGCAGTACTTC	12	TRBV30	TRBJ2-7	-	-
CAIRSGTGDPSGANVLTF	TGTGCCATCAGGTCCGGGACAGGGGACCCCTCTGGGGCCAACGTCCTGACTTTC	18	TRBV10-3	TRBJ2-6	-	TRBD1
CASSPGSGETQYF	TGTGCCAGCTCACCGGGATCAGGGGAGACCCAGTACTTC	13	TRBV18	TRBJ2-5	-	-
CASSQEPGFSNTEAFF	TGCGCCAGCAGCCAAGAGCCAGGGTTCTCGAACACTGAAGCTTTCTTT	16	TRBV4-1	TRBJ1-1	few	-
CASSQGAYGTEAFF	TGCGCCAGCAGCCAGGGGGCGTACGGCACTGAAGCTTTCTTT	14	TRBV4-3	TRBJ1-1	few	-
CSGAGGVDTEAFF	TGCAGCGGAGCAGGGGGCGTCGACACTGAAGCTTTCTTT	13	TRBV29-1	TRBJ1-1	-	TRBD1
CAWRLESIISF	TGTGCCTGGCGGCTCGAGTCAATTATCTCCTTC	11	TRBV30	TRBJ1-2	-	-
CASSRGAIRGYTF	TGTGCCAGCAGCCGAGGGGCAATCCGTGGCTACACCTTC	13	TRBV7-8	TRBJ1-2	-	-
CASSLGAPGQGIYEQYF	TGTGCCAGCAGCTTGGGGGCCCCGGGACAGGGGATTTACGAGCAGTACTTC	17	TRBV5-4	TRBJ2-7	-	TRBD1
CASSQEMSRGLFF	TGCGCCAGCAGCCAAGAGATGTCCCGGGGACTGTTTTTT	13	TRBV4-3	TRBJ1-4	-	-
CASSLVAGTSDTQYF	TGTGCCAGCAGCTTAGTAGCGGGGACGTCAGATACGCAGTATTTT	15	TRBV7-9	TRBJ2-3	-	TRBD2
CASSKSHWGVGYEQYF	TGTGCCAGCAGCAAAAGTCATTGGGGGGTCGGCTACGAGCAGTACTTC	16	TRBV7-8	TRBJ2-7	once	-
CASRTGGWTDTQYF	TGTGCCAGCCGCACAGGGGGCTGGACAGATACGCAGTATTTT	14	TRBV6-5	TRBJ2-3	-	TRBD1
CASSRGPLEKLFF	TGTGCCAGCTCACGAGGACCGTTGGAAAAACTGTTTTTT	13	TRBV18	TRBJ1-4	few	-
CASSSRGIYEQYF	TGTGCCAGCAGCTCCCGGGGTATCTACGAGCAGTACTTC	13	TRBV7-9	TRBJ2-7	-	-
CASSAPGHITDTQYF	TGTGCCAGCAGTGCTCCGGGACACATCACAGATACGCAGTATTTT	15	TRBV25-1	TRBJ2-3	-	-
CASSLMGMNTEAFF	TGTGCCAGCAGTTTGATGGGGATGAACACTGAAGCTTTCTTT	14	TRBV28	TRBJ1-1	-	-
CASSVDGMGAYNEQFF	TGTGCCAGCAGTGTGGATGGGATGGGGGCTTACAATGAGCAGTTCTTC	16	TRBV6-4	TRBJ2-1	-	-
CASMERRTGSDAFF	TGTGCCAGCATGGAGCGTAGGACAGGGTCGGATGCTTTCTTT	14	TRBV6-5	TRBJ1-1	once	TRBD1
CASSQPTPGRGAYEQYF	TGTGCCAGCAGCCAACCAACTCCGGGAAGGGGGGCCTACGAGCAGTACTTC	17	TRBV4-2	TRBJ2-7	-	-
CAWSPILGGRISGNTIYF	TGTGCCTGGAGTCCTATTTTGGGTGGGCGAATCTCTGGAAACACCATATATTTT	18	TRBV30	TRBJ1-3	-	-
CASSFMTGLGQPQHF	TGTGCCAGCAGCTTCATGACAGGGCTTGGGCAGCCCCAGCATTTT	15	TRBV5-6	TRBJ1-5	few	TRBD1
CASTTNAPGQGDLLHF	TGTGCCAGTACCACCAACGCCCCGGGACAGGGCGATTTACTCCACTTT	16	TRBV19	TRBJ1-6	once	TRBD1
CASGAQTGVSYEQYF	TGTGCCAGCGGAGCACAGACAGGGGTCTCCTACGAGCAGTACTTC	15	TRBV7-2	TRBJ2-7	-	TRBD1
CASSLEDRGTDTQYF	TGCGCCAGCAGCTTGGAGGACAGGGGAACAGATACGCAGTATTTT	15	TRBV5-1	TRBJ2-3	once	TRBD1
CASSYWSGTRHEQYF	TGTGCCAGCAGTTACTGGTCCGGGACTAGGCACGAGCAGTACTTC	15	TRBV6-6	TRBJ2-7	-	TRBD2
CASSIRDHPGETQYF	TGTGCCAGTAGTATTCGCGACCACCCAGGGGAGACCCAGTACTTC	15	TRBV19	TRBJ2-5	-	-
CASSQFNGYTF	TGCGCCAGCAGCCAATTTAACGGCTACACCTTC	11	TRBV4-1	TRBJ1-2	-	-
CASSDLGRQPQHF	TGTGCCAGCAGTGATTTGGGACGACAGCCCCAGCATTTT	13	TRBV2	TRBJ1-5	-	-
CASVPAHRGKNIQYF	TGTGCCAGCGTGCCCGCGCACAGGGGAAAAAACATTCAGTACTTC	15	TRBV28	TRBJ2-4	once	TRBD1
CASSLARGGANGYTF	TGCGCCAGCAGCTTGGCCCGAGGAGGGGCGAATGGCTACACCTTC	15	TRBV5-1	TRBJ1-2	few	-
CASSQDQGARDTIYF	TGCGCCAGCAGCCAAGATCAGGGGGCGAGGGACACCATATATTTT	15	TRBV4-3	TRBJ1-3	once	TRBD1
CASSLLQGGSTEAFF	TGCGCCAGCAGCTTGTTACAGGGAGGGTCCACTGAAGCTTTCTTT	15	TRBV5-1	TRBJ1-1	-	-